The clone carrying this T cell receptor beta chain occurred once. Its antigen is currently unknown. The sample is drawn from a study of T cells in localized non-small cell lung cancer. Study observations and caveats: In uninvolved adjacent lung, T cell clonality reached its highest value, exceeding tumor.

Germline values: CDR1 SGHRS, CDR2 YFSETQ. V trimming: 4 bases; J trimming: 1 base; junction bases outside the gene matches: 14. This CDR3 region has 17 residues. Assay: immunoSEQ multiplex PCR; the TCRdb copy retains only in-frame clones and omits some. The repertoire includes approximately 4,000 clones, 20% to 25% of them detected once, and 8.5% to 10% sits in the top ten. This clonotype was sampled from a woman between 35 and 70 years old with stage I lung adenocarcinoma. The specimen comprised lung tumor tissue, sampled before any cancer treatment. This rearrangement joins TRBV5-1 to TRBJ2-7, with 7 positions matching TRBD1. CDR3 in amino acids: CASSVGQVSFSSYEQYF. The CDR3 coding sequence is TGCGCCAGCAGCGTAGGACAGGTCTCATTTTCTTCCTACGAGCAGTACTTC.